Sequencing of this T cell receptor beta chain was carried out in a study of cytomegalovirus exposure and HLA in healthy donors. Across the whole study: Genetic ancestry analysis placed around 76% of the 398 donors that were genotyped in the Caucasian-associated cluster.

Worth noting for this clone: As yet, its antigen is unknown.

The PCR had 60 Vbeta and 13 Jbeta primers. The protocol was immunoSEQ multiplex PCR, while the TCRdb copy is restricted to in-frame clones and leaves out a portion. Of about 89,000 clones listed, 85% are singletons. Study-wide points: A later analysis linked a missense variant in DCLRE1C to the trimming of TCR beta V and J genes. Information on immune exposure was restricted to one variable (CMV serostatus). A later analysis linked 16,951 TCR beta sequences to HLA alleles at 0.05 false discovery rate.

The CDR3 totals 15 residues. Germline-derived CDR1 and CDR2 are SGHNT and YENEEA. The junction had 7 bases not matched to a gene; V was cut back by 2 bases and J by 5 bases. The sample was PBMCs. This sequence originates from a man aged 40-50 years in good health and CMV-seropositive. This chain joins TRBV11-3 and TRBJ1-1; 8 bases agree with TRBD1. As DNA, the CDR3 is TGTGCCAGCAGCTTAACCGGGACAGGAGGTACTGAAGCTTTCTTT. This encodes CASSLTGTGGTEAFF.